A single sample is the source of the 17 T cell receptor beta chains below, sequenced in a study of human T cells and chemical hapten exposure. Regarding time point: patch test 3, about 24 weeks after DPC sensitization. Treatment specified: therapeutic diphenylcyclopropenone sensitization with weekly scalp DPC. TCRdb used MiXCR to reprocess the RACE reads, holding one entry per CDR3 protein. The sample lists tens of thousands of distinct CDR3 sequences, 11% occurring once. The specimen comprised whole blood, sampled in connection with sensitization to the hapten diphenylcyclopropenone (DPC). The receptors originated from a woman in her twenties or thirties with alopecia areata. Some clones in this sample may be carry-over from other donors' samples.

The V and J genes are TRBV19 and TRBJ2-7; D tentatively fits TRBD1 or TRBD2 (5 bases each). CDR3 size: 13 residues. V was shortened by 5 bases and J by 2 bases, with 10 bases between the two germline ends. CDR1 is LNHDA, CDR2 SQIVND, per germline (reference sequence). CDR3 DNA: TGTGCCAGTAGTCCGGGGCGGGCCTACGAGCAGTACTTC. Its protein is CASSPGRAYEQYF.

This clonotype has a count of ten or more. The CDR3 sequence is CASSRPTGGLSEETQYF. CDR3 nucleotide sequence: TGTGCCAGCAGCCGCCCAACAGGGGGCCTCTCGGAAGAGACCCAGTACTTC. V is TRBV6-2 or TRBV6-3 and J is TRBJ2-5; 9 bases are a match to TRBD1. The CDR3 length is 17 residues. Germline CDR1 and CDR2: MNHEY and SVGEGT. V trimming: 6 bases; J trimming: 3 bases; junction bases outside the gene matches: 14.

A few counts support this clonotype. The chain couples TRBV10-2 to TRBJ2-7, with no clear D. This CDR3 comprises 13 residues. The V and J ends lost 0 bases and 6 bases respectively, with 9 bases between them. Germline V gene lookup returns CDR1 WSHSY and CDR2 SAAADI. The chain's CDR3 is CASSESNSREQYV. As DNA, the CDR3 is TGCGCCAGCAGTGAGTCGAATAGCCGCGAGCAGTACGTC.

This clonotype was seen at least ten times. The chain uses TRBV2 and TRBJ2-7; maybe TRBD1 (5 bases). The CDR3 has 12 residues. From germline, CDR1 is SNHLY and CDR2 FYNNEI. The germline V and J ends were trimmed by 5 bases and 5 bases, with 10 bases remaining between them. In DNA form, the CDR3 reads TGTGCCAGCAGTCGGACAATACACGAGCAGTACTTC. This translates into CASSRTIHEQYF.

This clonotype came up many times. The CDR3 sequence: CASSLERDEAFF. CDR3 DNA sequence: TGCGCCAGCAGCTTGGAGAGAGATGAAGCTTTCTTT. This sequence joins TRBV5-1 and TRBJ1-1, with unresolved D. Germline values: CDR1 SGHRS, CDR2 YFSETQ. This CDR3 has 12 amino acids. The V end was cut by 0 bases, the J end by 7 bases, with 7 bases between.

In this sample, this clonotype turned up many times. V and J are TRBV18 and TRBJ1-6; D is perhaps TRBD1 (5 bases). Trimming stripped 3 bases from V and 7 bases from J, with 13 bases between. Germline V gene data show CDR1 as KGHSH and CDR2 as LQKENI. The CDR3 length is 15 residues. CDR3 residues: CASSPLRDLNSPLHF. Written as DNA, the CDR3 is TGTGCCAGCTCACCCCTCCGGGACCTCAATTCACCCCTCCACTTT.

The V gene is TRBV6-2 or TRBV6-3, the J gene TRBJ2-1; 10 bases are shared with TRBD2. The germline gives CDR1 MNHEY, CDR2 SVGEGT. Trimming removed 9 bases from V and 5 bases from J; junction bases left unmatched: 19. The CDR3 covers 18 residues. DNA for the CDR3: TGTGCCAGTCCTCCTCGGTCAGGTTGGACTAGCGGTGACAATGAGCAGTTCTTC. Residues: CASPPRSGWTSGDNEQFF.

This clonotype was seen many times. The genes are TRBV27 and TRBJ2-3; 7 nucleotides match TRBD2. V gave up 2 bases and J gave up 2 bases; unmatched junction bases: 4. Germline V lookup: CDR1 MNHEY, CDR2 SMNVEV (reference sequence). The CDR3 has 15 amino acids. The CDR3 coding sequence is TGTGCCAGCAGTTTAGGGACTACACCCACAGATACGCAGTATTTT. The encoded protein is CASSLGTTPTDTQYF.

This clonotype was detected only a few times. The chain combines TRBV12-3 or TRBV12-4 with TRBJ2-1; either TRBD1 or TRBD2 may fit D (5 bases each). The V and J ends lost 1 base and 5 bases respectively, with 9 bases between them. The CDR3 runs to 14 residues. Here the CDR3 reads CASSLGDLNNEQFF. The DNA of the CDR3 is TGTGCCAGCAGTTTAGGGGACCTAAACAATGAGCAGTTCTTC.

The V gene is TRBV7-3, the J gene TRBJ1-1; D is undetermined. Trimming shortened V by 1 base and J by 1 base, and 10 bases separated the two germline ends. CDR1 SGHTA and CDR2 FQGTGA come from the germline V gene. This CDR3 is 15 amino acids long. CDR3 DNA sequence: TGTGCCAGCAGCTTAATGTCGGGCCCGAACACTGAAGCTTTCTTT. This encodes CASSLMSGPNTEAFF.

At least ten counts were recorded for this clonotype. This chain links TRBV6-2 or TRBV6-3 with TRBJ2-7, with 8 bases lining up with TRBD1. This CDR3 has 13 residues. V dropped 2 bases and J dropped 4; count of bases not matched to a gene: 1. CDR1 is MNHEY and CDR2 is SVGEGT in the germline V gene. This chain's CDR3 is CASSYNRGYEQYF. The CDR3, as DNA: TGTGCCAGCAGTTACAACAGGGGGTACGAGCAGTACTTC.

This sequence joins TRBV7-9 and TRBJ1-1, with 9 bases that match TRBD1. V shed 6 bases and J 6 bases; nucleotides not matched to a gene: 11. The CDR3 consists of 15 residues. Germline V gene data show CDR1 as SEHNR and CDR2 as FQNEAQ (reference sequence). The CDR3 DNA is TGTGCCAGCAGGGCACAGGGGGCGCCTAGGGCTGAAGCTTTCTTT. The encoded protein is CASRAQGAPRAEAFF.

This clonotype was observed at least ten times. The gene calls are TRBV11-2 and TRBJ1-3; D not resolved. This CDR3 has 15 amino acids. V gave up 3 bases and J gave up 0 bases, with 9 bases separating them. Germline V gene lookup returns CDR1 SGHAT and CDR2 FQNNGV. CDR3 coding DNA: TGTGCCAGCAGCTTCAGCGGTAGCTCTGGAAACACCATATATTTT. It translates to CASSFSGSSGNTIYF.

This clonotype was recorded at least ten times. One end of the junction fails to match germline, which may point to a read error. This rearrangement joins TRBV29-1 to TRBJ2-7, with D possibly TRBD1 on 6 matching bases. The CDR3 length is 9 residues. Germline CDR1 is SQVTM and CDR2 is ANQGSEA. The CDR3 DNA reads TGCAGCGCCGATGTTACAGGGAACTTC. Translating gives CSADVTGNF.

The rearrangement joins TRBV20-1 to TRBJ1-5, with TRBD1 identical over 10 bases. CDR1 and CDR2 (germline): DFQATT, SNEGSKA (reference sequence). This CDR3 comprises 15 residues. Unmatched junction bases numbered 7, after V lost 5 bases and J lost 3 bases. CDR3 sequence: CSAGKGTGDNQPQHF. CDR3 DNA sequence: TGCAGTGCTGGAAAAGGGACAGGGGACAATCAGCCCCAGCATTTT.

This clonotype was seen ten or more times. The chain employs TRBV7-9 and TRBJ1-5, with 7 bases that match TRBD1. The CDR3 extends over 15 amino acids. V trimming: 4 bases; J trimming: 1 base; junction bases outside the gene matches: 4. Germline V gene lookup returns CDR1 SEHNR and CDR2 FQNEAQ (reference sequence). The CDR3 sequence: CASSSSQGSNQPQHF. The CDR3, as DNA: TGTGCCAGCAGCTCGTCACAGGGGAGCAATCAGCCCCAGCATTTT.

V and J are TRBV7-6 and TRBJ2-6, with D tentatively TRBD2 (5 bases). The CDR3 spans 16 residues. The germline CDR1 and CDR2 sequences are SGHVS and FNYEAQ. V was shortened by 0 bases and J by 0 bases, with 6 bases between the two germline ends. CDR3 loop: CASSLAEGSGANVLTF. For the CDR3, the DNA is TGTGCCAGCAGCTTAGCCGAGGGCTCTGGGGCCAACGTCCTGACTTTC.